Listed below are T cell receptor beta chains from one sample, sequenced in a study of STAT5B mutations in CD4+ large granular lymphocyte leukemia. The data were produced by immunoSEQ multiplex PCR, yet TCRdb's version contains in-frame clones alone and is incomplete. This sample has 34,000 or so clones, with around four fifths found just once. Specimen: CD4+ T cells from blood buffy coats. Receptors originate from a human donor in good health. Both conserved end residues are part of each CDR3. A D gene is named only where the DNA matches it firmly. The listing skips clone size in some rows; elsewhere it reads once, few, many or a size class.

CDR3 protein: CASSQPRAGRETQYF
CDR3 DNA: TGTGCCAGCAGTCAGCCGAGAGCCGGACGGGAGACCCAGTACTTC
V gene: TRBV28
D gene: -
clone size: -
J gene: TRBJ2-5

CDR3 protein: CASSLGQNNYGYTF
CDR3 DNA: TGTGCCAGCAGTCTGGGACAGAATAACTATGGCTACACCTTC
V gene: TRBV28
D gene: TRBD1
clone size: once
J gene: TRBJ1-2

CDR3 protein: CASSVDYNEQFF
CDR3 DNA: TGTGCCAGCAGCGTAGACTACAATGAGCAGTTCTTC
V gene: TRBV28
D gene: -
clone size: -
J gene: TRBJ2-1

CDR3 protein: CSALQTGEAFF
CDR3 DNA: TGCAGCGCCCTTCAAACCGGGGAAGCTTTCTTT
V gene: TRBV29-1
D gene: -
clone size: -
J gene: TRBJ1-1

CDR3 protein: CASSLYLTRGANVLTF
CDR3 DNA: TGTGCCAGCAGTTTATATCTGACGCGTGGGGCCAACGTCCTGACTTTC
V gene: TRBV28
D gene: -
clone size: -
J gene: TRBJ2-6

CDR3 protein: CASSLLPGQGQETQYF
CDR3 DNA: TGTGCCAGCAGCTTACTTCCGGGACAGGGACAAGAGACCCAGTACTTC
V gene: TRBV7-6
D gene: TRBD1
clone size: -
J gene: TRBJ2-5

CDR3 protein: CASSLQADSGYDEQYF
CDR3 DNA: TGTGCCAGCAGCTTGCAGGCTGATTCAGGGTACGACGAGCAGTACTTC
V gene: TRBV7-6
D gene: -
clone size: -
J gene: TRBJ2-7

CDR3 protein: CASSRGQARESYTF
CDR3 DNA: TGTGCCAGCAGTCGTGGACAGGCTCGGGAAAGCTACACCTTC
V gene: TRBV6-6
D gene: TRBD1
clone size: -
J gene: TRBJ1-2

CDR3 protein: CASSGLAGTYEQYF
CDR3 DNA: TGTGCCAGCTCAGGCCTAGCGGGGACCTACGAGCAGTACTTC
V gene: TRBV18
D gene: TRBD2
clone size: -
J gene: TRBJ2-7

CDR3 protein: CASSFGGVSTDTQYF
CDR3 DNA: TGTGCCAGCAGTTTTGGAGGGGTCTCCACAGATACGCAGTATTTT
V gene: TRBV6-5
D gene: -
clone size: -
J gene: TRBJ2-3

CDR3 protein: CASSGGQAYEQYF
CDR3 DNA: TGTGCCAGTAGTGGGGGACAGGCGTACGAGCAGTACTTC
V gene: TRBV19
D gene: TRBD1
clone size: -
J gene: TRBJ2-7

CDR3 protein: CASRGHQGDIQYF
CDR3 DNA: TGTGCCAGCAGGGGACACCAGGGGGACATTCAGTACTTC
V gene: TRBV6-5
D gene: TRBD1
clone size: -
J gene: TRBJ2-4

CDR3 protein: CASSYSMQDPGYTF
CDR3 DNA: TGTGCCAGCAGTTACTCGATGCAGGACCCTGGCTACACCTTC
V gene: TRBV6-5
D gene: -
clone size: -
J gene: TRBJ1-2

CDR3 protein: CASRNRLVTTYEQYF
CDR3 DNA: TGTGCCAGCAGGAACAGACTAGTGACTACCTACGAGCAGTACTTC
V gene: TRBV28
D gene: -
clone size: -
J gene: TRBJ2-7

CDR3 protein: CASKGPGTEAFF
CDR3 DNA: TGTGCCAGCAAGGGTCCAGGGACTGAAGCTTTCTTT
V gene: TRBV25-1
D gene: -
clone size: -
J gene: TRBJ1-1

CDR3 protein: CASSEVALGAGELFF
CDR3 DNA: TGTGCCAGCAGTGAAGTGGCGCTAGGGGCCGGGGAGCTGTTTTTT
V gene: TRBV6-1
D gene: -
clone size: -
J gene: TRBJ2-2

CDR3 protein: CATQGDSSYNEQFF
CDR3 DNA: TGCGCCACGCAGGGGGATAGCTCCTACAATGAGCAGTTCTTC
V gene: TRBV10-2
D gene: TRBD1
clone size: -
J gene: TRBJ2-1

CDR3 protein: CASSLWRDEQYF
CDR3 DNA: TGTGCCAGCAGCTTATGGCGGGACGAGCAGTACTTC
V gene: TRBV7-6
D gene: -
clone size: -
J gene: TRBJ2-7

CDR3 protein: CASSPGTGDSYGYTF
CDR3 DNA: TGTGCCAGCAGCCCCGGGACAGGGGATAGCTATGGCTACACCTTC
V gene: TRBV7-3
D gene: TRBD1
clone size: -
J gene: TRBJ1-2

CDR3 protein: CASSEGTGSRADTQYF
CDR3 DNA: TGTGCCAGCAGTGAAGGGACAGGATCGAGGGCAGATACGCAGTATTTT
V gene: TRBV6-1
D gene: TRBD1
clone size: once
J gene: TRBJ2-3

CDR3 protein: CASSFAAGPYEQYF
CDR3 DNA: TGTGCCAGCAGCTTTGCGGCAGGGCCCTACGAGCAGTACTTC
V gene: TRBV7-3
D gene: -
clone size: -
J gene: TRBJ2-7

CDR3 protein: CASSGRGRELAYEQYF
CDR3 DNA: TGTGCCAGTAGTGGGCGGGGACGGGAACTCGCGTACGAGCAGTACTTC
V gene: TRBV19
D gene: -
clone size: -
J gene: TRBJ2-7

CDR3 protein: CASSRRRGQGAGPYNEQFF
CDR3 DNA: TGTGCCAGCAGCCGCCGACGTGGGCAAGGGGCGGGACCCTACAATGAGCAGTTCTTC
V gene: TRBV14
D gene: -
clone size: -
J gene: TRBJ2-1

CDR3 protein: CASSEPVSYEQYF
CDR3 DNA: TGTGCCAGCAGTGAGCCCGTATCCTACGAGCAGTACTTC
V gene: TRBV25-1
D gene: -
clone size: -
J gene: TRBJ2-7

CDR3 protein: CASSVTSGEQYF
CDR3 DNA: TGTGCCAGCAGTGTGACTAGTGGAGAGCAGTACTTC
V gene: TRBV2
D gene: -
clone size: few
J gene: TRBJ2-7

CDR3 protein: CASSKGDLREAFF
CDR3 DNA: TGTGCCAGCAGTAAGGGAGACCTACGTGAAGCTTTCTTT
V gene: TRBV6-5
D gene: -
clone size: few
J gene: TRBJ1-1

CDR3 protein: CATSSTRLAGVYEQYF
CDR3 DNA: TGTGCCACCTCCTCCACCCGACTAGCGGGAGTCTACGAGCAGTACTTC
V gene: TRBV19
D gene: TRBD2
clone size: -
J gene: TRBJ2-7

CDR3 protein: CASQMDRTTTHF
CDR3 DNA: TGTGCCAGCCAAATGGATCGGACCACAACTCACTTC
V gene: TRBV7-9
D gene: -
clone size: few
J gene: TRBJ1-2

CDR3 protein: CASSRSGTGVGEQYF
CDR3 DNA: TGTGCCAGCAGCCGGTCCGGGACAGGGGTCGGCGAGCAGTACTTC
V gene: TRBV27
D gene: TRBD1
clone size: -
J gene: TRBJ2-7

CDR3 protein: CASSPLPRTGGAYSPLHF
CDR3 DNA: TGTGCCAGCAGCCCGCTCCCAAGAACAGGGGGCGCATATTCACCCCTCCACTTT
V gene: TRBV13
D gene: TRBD1
clone size: -
J gene: TRBJ1-6

CDR3 protein: CASSSLNGETQYF
CDR3 DNA: TGCGCCAGCAGCTCCCTGAACGGAGAGACCCAGTACTTC
V gene: TRBV5-1
D gene: -
clone size: -
J gene: TRBJ2-5

CDR3 protein: CASSPRGSLNYGYTF
CDR3 DNA: TGTGCCAGCAGTCCTCGGGGGAGCCTTAACTATGGCTACACCTTC
V gene: TRBV6-1
D gene: -
clone size: -
J gene: TRBJ1-2

CDR3 protein: CASSLGWEGSEQYF
CDR3 DNA: TGTGCCAGCAGCTTAGGTTGGGAGGGCTCCGAGCAGTACTTC
V gene: TRBV11-3
D gene: TRBD2
clone size: -
J gene: TRBJ2-7

CDR3 protein: CATIEPGLRGGELFF
CDR3 DNA: TGTGCCACCATCGAGCCGGGGCTCAGGGGCGGGGAGCTGTTTTTT
V gene: TRBV6-1
D gene: -
clone size: -
J gene: TRBJ2-2

CDR3 protein: CASSQEPGQGRGYTF
CDR3 DNA: TGCGCCAGCAGCCAAGAACCGGGACAGGGTCGTGGCTACACCTTC
V gene: TRBV4-1
D gene: TRBD1
clone size: -
J gene: TRBJ1-2

CDR3 protein: CASSFWEEMNTEAFF
CDR3 DNA: TGTGCCAGCAGCTTTTGGGAGGAGATGAACACTGAAGCTTTCTTT
V gene: TRBV5-6
D gene: -
clone size: -
J gene: TRBJ1-1

CDR3 protein: CAWSVQARREGHGF
CDR3 DNA: TGTGCCTGGAGTGTTCAGGCCCGGCGGGAGGGCCATGGATTC
V gene: TRBV30
D gene: TRBD2
clone size: -
J gene: TRBJ2-7

CDR3 protein: CASPRTGSLTGYTF
CDR3 DNA: TGTGCCAGCCCCCGCACAGGGAGTCTTACCGGCTACACCTTC
V gene: TRBV6-1
D gene: -
clone size: -
J gene: TRBJ1-2

CDR3 protein: CASSLGGGLRATEAFF
CDR3 DNA: TGTGCCAGCAGTTTAGGTGGTGGTCTGCGGGCCACTGAAGCTTTCTTT
V gene: TRBV27
D gene: -
clone size: -
J gene: TRBJ1-1

CDR3 protein: CASSTLPLDTEAFF
CDR3 DNA: TGCGCCAGCAGCACACTACCGCTGGACACTGAAGCTTTCTTT
V gene: TRBV4-1
D gene: -
clone size: once
J gene: TRBJ1-1

CDR3 protein: CASSSRLDTGELFF
CDR3 DNA: TGTGCCAGCAGCTCTCGACTAGACACCGGGGAGCTGTTTTTT
V gene: TRBV7-3
D gene: -
clone size: -
J gene: TRBJ2-2

CDR3 protein: CASSRQGGGDYEQFF
CDR3 DNA: TGTGCCAGCAGCAGACAGGGGGGCGGAGACTATGAGCAGTTCTTC
V gene: TRBV11-2
D gene: TRBD1
clone size: -
J gene: TRBJ2-1

CDR3 protein: CASSSSSAHEQYF
CDR3 DNA: TGTGCCAGCAGCTCCTCTAGCGCCCACGAGCAGTACTTC
V gene: TRBV7-9
D gene: -
clone size: -
J gene: TRBJ2-7

CDR3 protein: CASSPNVETWVFF
CDR3 DNA: TGCGCCAGCAGCCCAAACGTGGAGACTTGGGTGTTCTTC
V gene: TRBV5-1
D gene: -
clone size: -
J gene: TRBJ2-1

CDR3 protein: CASTPADLRFSYEQYF
CDR3 DNA: TGTGCCAGCACCCCCGCCGACCTCCGATTCTCCTACGAGCAGTACTTC
V gene: TRBV28
D gene: -
clone size: -
J gene: TRBJ2-7

CDR3 protein: CASSPPQGSTNEKLFF
CDR3 DNA: TGTGCCAGCTCACCACCCCAGGGATCAACTAATGAAAAACTGTTTTTT
V gene: TRBV18
D gene: -
clone size: -
J gene: TRBJ1-4